The clone carrying this TCR beta chain registers medium-sized by frequency. The antigen remains unidentified. The sample comes from a study of human CD8 memory T cell subsets. Negative magnetic selection enriched total CD8+ T cells. Each subset gave duplicate vials of under 170,000 sorted CD8+ T cells for RNA. It was UMI-labeled 5' RACE by which the TCR beta libraries were made. TCRdb reworked the 5' RACE reads into one entry per CDR3 protein, no DNA. The listing records 6,000 to 9,000 distinct CDR3 sequences. Study outcomes and limitations: Stem-like memory and precursor exhausted T cells, unlike effector memory cells, were similarly highly diverse. It was only the T cell receptor beta chains that the study sequenced.

The CDR3 contains 14 residues. CDR1 LNHNV and CDR2 YYDKDF come from the germline V gene (reference sequence). The receptor was derived from a human donor in good health. Sequencing used CD8+ T cells from PBMCs. V and J are TRBV15 and TRBJ1-1. The CDR3 is CATSRDLRVTEAFF.